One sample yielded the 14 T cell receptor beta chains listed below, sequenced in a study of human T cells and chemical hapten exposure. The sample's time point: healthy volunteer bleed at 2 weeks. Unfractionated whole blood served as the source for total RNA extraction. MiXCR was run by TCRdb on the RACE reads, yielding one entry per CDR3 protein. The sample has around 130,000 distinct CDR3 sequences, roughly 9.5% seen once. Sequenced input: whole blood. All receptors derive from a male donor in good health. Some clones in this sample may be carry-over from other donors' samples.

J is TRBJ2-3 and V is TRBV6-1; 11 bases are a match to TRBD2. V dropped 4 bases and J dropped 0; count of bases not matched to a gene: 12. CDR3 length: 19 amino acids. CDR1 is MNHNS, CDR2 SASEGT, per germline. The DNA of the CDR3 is TGTGCCAGCAGTGTGGGGAGATTAGCGGGAGGGGGTAGCACAGATACGCAGTATTTT. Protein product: CASSVGRLAGGGSTDTQYF.

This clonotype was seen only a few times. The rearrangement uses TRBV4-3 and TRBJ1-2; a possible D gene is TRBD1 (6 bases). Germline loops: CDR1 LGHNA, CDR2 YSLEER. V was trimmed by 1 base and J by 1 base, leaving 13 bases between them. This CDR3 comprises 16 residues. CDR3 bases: TGCGCCAGCAGCCAAGTGGGGACAAACTATAACTATGGCTACACCTTC. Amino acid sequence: CASSQVGTNYNYGYTF.

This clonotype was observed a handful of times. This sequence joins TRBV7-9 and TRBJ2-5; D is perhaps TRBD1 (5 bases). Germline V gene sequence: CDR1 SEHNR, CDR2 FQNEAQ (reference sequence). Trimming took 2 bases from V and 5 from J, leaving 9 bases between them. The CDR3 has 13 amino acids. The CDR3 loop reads CASSLTGAETQYF. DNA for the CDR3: TGTGCCAGCAGCTTAACTGGGGCCGAGACCCAGTACTTC. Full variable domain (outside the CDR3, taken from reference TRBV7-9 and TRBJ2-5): DTGVSQNPRHKITKRGQNVTFRCDPISEHNRLYWYRQTLGQGPEFLTYFQNEAQLEKSRLLSDRFSAERPKGSFSTLEIQRTEQGDSAMYLCASSLTGAETQYFGPGTRLLVL.

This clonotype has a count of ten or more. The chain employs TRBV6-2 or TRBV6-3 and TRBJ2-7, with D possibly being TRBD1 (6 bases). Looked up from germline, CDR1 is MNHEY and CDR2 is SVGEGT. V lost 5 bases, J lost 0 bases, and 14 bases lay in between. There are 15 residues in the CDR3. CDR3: CASSPQGPSSYEQYF. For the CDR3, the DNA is TGTGCCAGCAGTCCCCAGGGGCCGAGCTCCTACGAGCAGTACTTC.

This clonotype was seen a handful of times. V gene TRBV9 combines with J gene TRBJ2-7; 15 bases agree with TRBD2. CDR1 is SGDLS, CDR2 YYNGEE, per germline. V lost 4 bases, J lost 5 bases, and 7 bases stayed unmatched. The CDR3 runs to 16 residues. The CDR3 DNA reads TGTGCCAGCAGCCCCAGGACTAGCGGGAGGGCAAACGAGCAGTACTTC. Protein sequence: CASSPRTSGRANEQYF.

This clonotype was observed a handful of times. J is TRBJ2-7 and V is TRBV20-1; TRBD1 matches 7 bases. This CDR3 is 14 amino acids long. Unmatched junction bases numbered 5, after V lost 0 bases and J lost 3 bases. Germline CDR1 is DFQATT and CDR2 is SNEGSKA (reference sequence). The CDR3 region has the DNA TGCAGTGCTAGAGATTGGCAGGGGGACTACGAGCAGTACTTC. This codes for CSARDWQGDYEQYF.

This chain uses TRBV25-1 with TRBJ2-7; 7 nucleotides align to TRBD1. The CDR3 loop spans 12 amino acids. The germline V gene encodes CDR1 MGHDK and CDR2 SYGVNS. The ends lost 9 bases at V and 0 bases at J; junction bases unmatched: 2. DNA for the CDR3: TGTGCCAGTACAGGGGTCTCCTACGAGCAGTACTTC. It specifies CASTGVSYEQYF.

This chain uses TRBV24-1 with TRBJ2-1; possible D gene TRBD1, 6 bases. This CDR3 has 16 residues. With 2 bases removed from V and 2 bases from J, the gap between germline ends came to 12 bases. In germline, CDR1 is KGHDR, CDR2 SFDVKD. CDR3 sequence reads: CATSDSGRGPYNEQFF. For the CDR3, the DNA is TGTGCCACCAGTGATTCGGGCAGGGGCCCCTACAATGAGCAGTTCTTC.

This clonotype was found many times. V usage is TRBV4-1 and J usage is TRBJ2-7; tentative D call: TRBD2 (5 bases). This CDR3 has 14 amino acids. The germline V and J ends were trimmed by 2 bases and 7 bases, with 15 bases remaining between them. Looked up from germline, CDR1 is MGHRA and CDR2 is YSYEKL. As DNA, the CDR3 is TGCGCCAGCAGCCAAAGGCCCACTAGTAGGGAGCAGTACTTC. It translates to CASSQRPTSREQYF.

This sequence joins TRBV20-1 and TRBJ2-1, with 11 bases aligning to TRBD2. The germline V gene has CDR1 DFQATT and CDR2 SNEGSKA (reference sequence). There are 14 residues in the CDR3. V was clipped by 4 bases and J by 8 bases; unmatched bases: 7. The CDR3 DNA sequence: TGCAGTGCTAACCTAGCGGGAGGTCTTGATGAGCAGTTCTTC. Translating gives CSANLAGGLDEQFF.

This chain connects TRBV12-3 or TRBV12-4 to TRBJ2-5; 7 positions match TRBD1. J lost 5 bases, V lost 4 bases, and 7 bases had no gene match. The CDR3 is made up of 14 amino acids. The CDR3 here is CASSSRGREETQYF. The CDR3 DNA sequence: TGTGCCAGCAGTTCTAGGGGGCGCGAGGAGACCCAGTACTTC.

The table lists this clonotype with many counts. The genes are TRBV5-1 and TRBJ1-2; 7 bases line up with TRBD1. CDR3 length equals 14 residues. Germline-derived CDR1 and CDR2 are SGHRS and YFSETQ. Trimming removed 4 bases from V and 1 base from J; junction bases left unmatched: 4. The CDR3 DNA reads TGCGCCAGCAGCCCGGGACAGAATAACTATGGCTACACCTTC. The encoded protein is CASSPGQNNYGYTF.

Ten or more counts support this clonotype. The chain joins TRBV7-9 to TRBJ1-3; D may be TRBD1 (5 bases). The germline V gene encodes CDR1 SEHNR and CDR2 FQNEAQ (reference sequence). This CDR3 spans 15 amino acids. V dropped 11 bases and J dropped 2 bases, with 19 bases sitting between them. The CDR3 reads CAAGEEYFAGNTIYF. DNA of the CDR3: TGTGCCGCGGGGGAGGAGTATTTTGCTGGAAACACCATATATTTT.

The CDR3 sequence is CASSFEGTGQETQYF. The CDR3 region has the DNA TGTGCCAGCAGCTTCGAAGGGACAGGGCAAGAGACCCAGTACTTC. This chain joins TRBV7-2 and TRBJ2-5; 9 nucleotides agree with TRBD1. The germline V gene has CDR1 SGHTA and CDR2 FQGNSA. V shed 3 bases, J shed 2 bases, and the junction held 4 bases outside the gene matches. The CDR3 consists of 15 residues. The full variable domain, its missing parts supplied by reference TRBV7-2 and TRBJ2-5, is GAGVSQSPSNKVTEKGKDVELRCDPISGHTALYWYRQSLGQGLEFLIYFQGNSAPDKSGLPSDRFSAERTGGSVSTLTIQRTQQEDSAVYLCASSFEGTGQETQYFGPGTRLLVL.